The 8 T cell receptor beta chains below come from one sample, sequenced in a study of breast tumors, draining lymph nodes, adjacent tissues. Axillary draining lymph nodes of breast cancer patients supplied the node samples. MiXCR was run by TCRdb on the multiplex PCR reads, yielding one entry per CDR3 protein. The sample contains 150,000 or so distinct CDR3 sequences, 30% to 40% of which appear only once. The sequenced sample consisted of axillary lymph node tissue. The receptors derive from a female donor with breast cancer. Some clones in this sample may be carry-over from other donors' samples.

This clonotype was observed at least ten times. The CDR3 DNA is TGCGCCAGCAGTGAGAAGCTTGGGACGATAGCGGGAGAGCAGTACTTC. Protein product: CASSEKLGTIAGEQYF. The V call is TRBV10-2, the J call TRBJ2-7; 8 bases fit TRBD2. Germline V gene data show CDR1 as WSHSY and CDR2 as SAAADI. The CDR3 runs to 16 residues. Germline trimming cut 2 bases from V and 7 bases from J; bases unmatched to any gene: 13.

About this clonotype: The junction does not match germline at one end; this may be a read error. The chain carries TRBV15 and TRBJ2-3, with 10 bases aligning to TRBD2. The germline CDR1 and CDR2 sequences are LNHNV and YYDKDF (reference sequence). The CDR3 has 21 residues. This chain's CDR3 is CATGSGGAVSKGMASTDTQYF. The DNA of the CDR3 is TGTGCCACCGGCAGCGGGGGGGCGGTTTCCAAGGGAATGGCTAGCACAGATACGCAGTATTTT.

In this sample, this clonotype turned up many times. The chain uses TRBV5-4 and TRBJ2-7; TRBD2 matches 12 bases. The CDR3 consists of 15 residues. CDR1 is SGHNT, CDR2 YYREEE, per germline (reference sequence). Unmatched junction bases numbered 8, after V lost 4 bases and J lost 6 bases. As DNA, the CDR3 is TGTGCCAGCAGCGGACCCGGGACTAGCGGGTCCGAGCAGTACTTC. Translated, it gives CASSGPGTSGSEQYF.

Notes on this clonotype: One junction end does not reproduce the germline sequence, and a read error may be involved. The rearrangement joins TRBV7-4 to TRBJ2-1, with 12 bases matching TRBD1. CDR1 and CDR2 from the germline V gene are SGHVT and SQSDAQ. CDR3 length equals 15 residues. DNA for the CDR3: TGTGCCAGCAGCTTAGCCGGGACAGGGGGCGCGAAGAGGGTCTTC. This translates into CASSLAGTGGAKRVF.

The sample holds a few counts of this clonotype. The V call is TRBV6-5, the J call TRBJ1-1; D not certain. CDR3 length: 13 residues. CDR1 is MNHEY and CDR2 is SVGAGI in the germline V gene. V was shortened by 2 bases and J by 6 bases, with 10 bases between the two germline ends. The CDR3 sequence: CASSYGRAAEAFF. In DNA, the CDR3 is TGTGCCAGCAGTTACGGTAGAGCGGCTGAAGCTTTCTTT.

This clonotype was picked up many times. V and J are TRBV7-9 and TRBJ1-2; TRBD1 is a possible D gene (5 bases). The CDR3 length is 15 residues. From germline, CDR1 is SEHNR and CDR2 FQNEAQ (reference sequence). V lost 5 bases and J 2 bases, leaving 15 bases between the germline ends. CDR3 coding DNA: TGTGCCAGCAGCATGGTCAATCAGGGAAACTATGGCTACACCTTC. Protein: CASSMVNQGNYGYTF.

This clonotype appeared many times. A much bigger clone sits one base away, suggesting this may be a read error. CDR3 bases: TGCGCCAGCAGGGCCGGGACAGACTACACCGGGGGGCTGTTTTTT. Residues: CASRAGTDYTGGLFF. V usage is TRBV10-2 and J usage is TRBJ2-2, with D perhaps matching TRBD1 (7 bases). The germline V gene has CDR1 WSHSY and CDR2 SAAADI. The CDR3 spans 15 residues.

There are many counts of this clonotype. The chain links TRBV19 to TRBJ1-5; D perhaps matches TRBD1 (5 bases). The germline gives CDR1 LNHDA, CDR2 SQIVND (reference sequence). This CDR3 is built from 16 residues. The ends were cut back, 4 bases at V and 4 bases at J, with 17 bases in the middle. CDR3 bases: TGTGCCAGTAGTAACTCAGGAAAGCGGGGGAATCAGCCCCAGCATTTT. Protein: CASSNSGKRGNQPQHF.